This TCR beta chain was captured by sequencing in a study of T cell responses to AZD1222 COVID-19 vaccine. The assay was immunoSEQ multiplex PCR, and TCRdb's table has in-frame clones only and misses some. The sample has 200,000 to 250,000 clones, just over 90% seen once; the top ten hold 1%. The trim removed 3 bases at V and 8 bases at J, leaving 6 bases unmatched. Germline CDR1 LNHNV, CDR2 YYDKDF (reference sequence). The CDR3 consists of 14 residues. This clonotype was obtained from an adult in good health. The genes are TRBV15 and TRBJ2-1; 8 bases are shared with TRBD1. The material sequenced was peripheral blood, taken on day 0 of MenACWY control vaccination. The chain's CDR3 is CATSSGTGGHEQFF. The CDR3 coding sequence is TGTGCCACCAGCAGCGGGACAGGAGGTCATGAGCAGTTCTTC. Based on the CDR3 plus reference TRBV15 and TRBJ2-1, the full variable domain is DAMVIQNPRYQVTQFGKPVTLSCSQTLNHNVMYWYQQKSSQAPKLLFHYYDKDFNNEADTPDNFQSRRPNTSFCFLDIRSPGLGDTAMYLCATSSGTGGHEQFFGPGTRLTVL.